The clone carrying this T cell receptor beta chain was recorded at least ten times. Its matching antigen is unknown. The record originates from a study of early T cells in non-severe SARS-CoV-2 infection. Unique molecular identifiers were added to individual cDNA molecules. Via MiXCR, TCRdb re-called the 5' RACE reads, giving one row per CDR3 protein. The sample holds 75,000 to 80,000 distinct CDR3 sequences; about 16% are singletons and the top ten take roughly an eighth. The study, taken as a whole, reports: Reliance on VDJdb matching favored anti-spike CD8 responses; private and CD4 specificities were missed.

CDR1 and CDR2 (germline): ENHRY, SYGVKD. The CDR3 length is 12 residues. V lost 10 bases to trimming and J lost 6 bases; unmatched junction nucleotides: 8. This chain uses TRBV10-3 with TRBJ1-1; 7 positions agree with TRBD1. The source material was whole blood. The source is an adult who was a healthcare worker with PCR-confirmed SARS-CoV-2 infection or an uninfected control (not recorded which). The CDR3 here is CATRQGTAEAFF. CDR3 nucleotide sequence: TGTGCCACGAGACAGGGAACGGCTGAAGCTTTCTTT.